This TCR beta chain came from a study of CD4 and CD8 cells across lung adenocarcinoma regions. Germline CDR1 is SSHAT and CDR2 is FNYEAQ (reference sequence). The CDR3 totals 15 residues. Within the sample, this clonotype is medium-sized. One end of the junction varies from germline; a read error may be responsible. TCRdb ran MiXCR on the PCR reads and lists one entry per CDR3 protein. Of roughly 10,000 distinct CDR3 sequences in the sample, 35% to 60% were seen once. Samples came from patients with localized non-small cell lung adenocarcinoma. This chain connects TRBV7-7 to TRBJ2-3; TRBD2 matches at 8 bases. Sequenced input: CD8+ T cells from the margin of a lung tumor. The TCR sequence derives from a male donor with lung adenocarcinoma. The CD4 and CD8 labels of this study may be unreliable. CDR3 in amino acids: CASSLSGGSTDTQYF. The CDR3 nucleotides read TGTGCTAGCAGCTTAAGCGGGGGAAGCACAGATACGCAGTATTTT.